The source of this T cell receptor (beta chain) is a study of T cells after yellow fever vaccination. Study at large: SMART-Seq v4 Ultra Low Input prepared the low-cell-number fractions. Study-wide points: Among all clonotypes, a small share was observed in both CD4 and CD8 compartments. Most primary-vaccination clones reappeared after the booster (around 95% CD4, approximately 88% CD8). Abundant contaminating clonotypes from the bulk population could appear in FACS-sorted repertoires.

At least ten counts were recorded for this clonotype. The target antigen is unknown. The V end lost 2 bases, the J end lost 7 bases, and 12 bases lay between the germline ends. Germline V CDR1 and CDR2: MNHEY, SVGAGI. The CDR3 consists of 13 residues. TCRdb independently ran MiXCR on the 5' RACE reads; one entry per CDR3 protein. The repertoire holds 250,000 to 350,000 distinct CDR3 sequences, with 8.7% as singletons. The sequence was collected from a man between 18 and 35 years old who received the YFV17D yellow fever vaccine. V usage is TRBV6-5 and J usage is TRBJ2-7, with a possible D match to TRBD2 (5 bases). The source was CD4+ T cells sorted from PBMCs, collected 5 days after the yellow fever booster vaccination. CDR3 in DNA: TGTGCCAGCAGTTACCGGGATTCCAGGGAGCAGTACTTC. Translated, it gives CASSYRDSREQYF.